These T cell receptor beta chains were read from a single sample in a study of cytomegalovirus exposure and HLA in healthy donors. Generated by immunoSEQ multiplex PCR, the TCRdb table keeps only in-frame clones and is missing some. The repertoire holds roughly 100,000 clones, with over 65% as singletons. Sequencing was done on a sample of PBMCs. The receptors were gathered from a man aged 35 to 55 in good health and CMV-seropositive. The CDR3 runs from the conserved cysteine through the conserved F or W. The D gene is left open where the match is weak. Rows give clone size only sometimes, using once, few, many, or a class for an expanded clone.

v_call: TRBV18
clone_size: .
d_call: TRBD2
j_call: TRBJ2-1
cdr3_aa: CASSPSGGAGHEQFF
cdr3_nt: TGTGCCAGCTCTCCTAGCGGGGGGGCCGGACATGAGCAGTTCTTC

v_call: TRBV7-9
clone_size: .
d_call: .
j_call: TRBJ2-3
cdr3_aa: CASSLDYTDTQYF
cdr3_nt: TGTGCCAGCAGCTTAGACTACACAGATACGCAGTATTTT

v_call: TRBV7-2
clone_size: few
d_call: TRBD2
j_call: TRBJ2-5
cdr3_aa: CASSSRTSGGQTQYF
cdr3_nt: TGTGCCAGCAGCTCACGGACTAGCGGGGGGCAGACCCAGTACTTC

v_call: TRBV2
clone_size: .
d_call: .
j_call: TRBJ1-3
cdr3_aa: CASSERPWAGNTIYF
cdr3_nt: TGTGCCAGCAGTGAAAGGCCCTGGGCCGGAAACACCATATATTTT

v_call: TRBV7-2
clone_size: .
d_call: TRBD1
j_call: TRBJ2-7
cdr3_aa: CASSSIQGNQQYF
cdr3_nt: TGTGCCAGCAGCTCCATACAGGGGAACCAGCAGTACTTC

v_call: TRBV7-2
clone_size: .
d_call: TRBD2
j_call: TRBJ2-3
cdr3_aa: CASRERGGGTDTQYF
cdr3_nt: TGTGCCAGCAGAGAGCGGGGGGGCGGGACAGATACGCAGTATTTT

v_call: TRBV6-5
clone_size: .
d_call: .
j_call: TRBJ2-5
cdr3_aa: CASRMDWNQETQYF
cdr3_nt: TGTGCCAGCAGAATGGACTGGAACCAAGAGACCCAGTACTTC

v_call: TRBV13
clone_size: .
d_call: TRBD2
j_call: TRBJ2-1
cdr3_aa: CASSGLAGGINEQFF
cdr3_nt: TGTGCCAGCAGCGGACTAGCGGGAGGGATAAATGAGCAGTTCTTC

v_call: TRBV6-1
clone_size: few
d_call: .
j_call: TRBJ2-2
cdr3_aa: CASSERGPIYRDTGELFF
cdr3_nt: TGTGCCAGCAGTGAGAGGGGCCCCATCTACAGGGACACCGGGGAGCTGTTTTTT

v_call: TRBV29-1
clone_size: .
d_call: TRBD1
j_call: TRBJ1-4
cdr3_aa: CSVRTGKEKLFF
cdr3_nt: TGCAGCGTTCGGACAGGGAAGGAAAAACTGTTTTTT

v_call: TRBV7-9
clone_size: .
d_call: .
j_call: TRBJ2-1
cdr3_aa: CASSFRLDNEQFF
cdr3_nt: TGTGCCAGCAGCTTCAGACTAGACAATGAGCAGTTCTTC

v_call: TRBV5-4
clone_size: .
d_call: TRBD1
j_call: TRBJ2-7
cdr3_aa: CASSGAGTEVYEQYF
cdr3_nt: TGTGCCAGCAGCGGAGCCGGGACAGAAGTTTACGAGCAGTACTTC

v_call: TRBV7-9
clone_size: .
d_call: .
j_call: TRBJ2-7
cdr3_aa: CASSPTSDEQYF
cdr3_nt: TGTGCCAGCAGCCCCACGAGCGACGAGCAGTACTTC

v_call: TRBV18
clone_size: .
d_call: .
j_call: TRBJ1-1
cdr3_aa: CASSPKREEAFF
cdr3_nt: TGTGCCAGCTCACCAAAAAGGGAGGAAGCTTTCTTT

v_call: TRBV6-5
clone_size: once
d_call: TRBD1
j_call: TRBJ1-1
cdr3_aa: CAISGRDRLPEAFF
cdr3_nt: TGTGCCATCAGTGGGAGGGACAGGCTACCTGAAGCTTTCTTT

v_call: TRBV28
clone_size: .
d_call: .
j_call: TRBJ1-2
cdr3_aa: CASSFPQGYYGYTF
cdr3_nt: TGTGCCAGCAGTTTTCCCCAGGGCTACTATGGCTACACCTTC

v_call: TRBV7-9
clone_size: .
d_call: TRBD1
j_call: TRBJ2-3
cdr3_aa: CASSAGRQGFRADTQYF
cdr3_nt: TGTGCCAGCAGCGCTGGGAGACAGGGGTTTAGGGCAGATACGCAGTATTTT

v_call: TRBV4-3
clone_size: .
d_call: TRBD1
j_call: TRBJ2-2
cdr3_aa: CASSQDYRGRVIGELFF
cdr3_nt: TGCGCCAGCAGCCAAGATTATAGGGGGCGAGTTATCGGGGAGCTGTTTTTT

v_call: TRBV25-1
clone_size: .
d_call: TRBD1
j_call: TRBJ1-2
cdr3_aa: CASSSPGQRVGYGYTF
cdr3_nt: TGTGCCAGCTCCAGCCCGGGACAGCGCGTAGGCTATGGCTACACCTTC

v_call: TRBV28
clone_size: .
d_call: .
j_call: TRBJ2-7
cdr3_aa: CASSLIAAAGANYEQYF
cdr3_nt: TGTGCCAGCAGTTTAATTGCCGCGGCAGGGGCTAACTACGAGCAGTACTTC

v_call: TRBV18
clone_size: once
d_call: .
j_call: TRBJ2-6
cdr3_aa: CASSPLSGANGLTF
cdr3_nt: TGTGCCAGCTCTCCTCTGTCTGGGGCCAACGGCCTGACTTTC

v_call: TRBV28
clone_size: few
d_call: TRBD1
j_call: TRBJ2-6
cdr3_aa: CASSLIPRTGSSGANVLTF
cdr3_nt: TGTGCCAGCAGTTTAATCCCCCGGACAGGCAGCTCTGGGGCCAACGTCCTGACTTTC

v_call: TRBV27
clone_size: .
d_call: TRBD1
j_call: TRBJ1-3
cdr3_aa: CASSSTSGQGRNTIYF
cdr3_nt: TGTGCCAGCAGTTCCACCTCCGGACAGGGCCGAAACACCATATATTTT

v_call: TRBV28
clone_size: .
d_call: TRBD1
j_call: TRBJ2-1
cdr3_aa: CASSSYDRGSNEQFF
cdr3_nt: TGTGCCAGCAGTTCCTACGACAGGGGGAGCAATGAGCAGTTCTTC

v_call: TRBV7-9
clone_size: .
d_call: .
j_call: TRBJ1-5
cdr3_aa: CASSLGQGTNQPQHF
cdr3_nt: TGTGCCAGCAGCTTAGGGCAGGGGACCAATCAGCCCCAGCATTTT

v_call: TRBV11-2
clone_size: .
d_call: TRBD2
j_call: TRBJ2-1
cdr3_aa: CASSLSGGSTYNEQFF
cdr3_nt: TGTGCCAGCAGCTTATCGGGCGGGAGCACCTACAATGAGCAGTTCTTC

v_call: TRBV7-9
clone_size: .
d_call: .
j_call: TRBJ2-1
cdr3_aa: CASSYPGSSYNEQFF
cdr3_nt: TGTGCCAGCAGCTACCCGGGGAGCTCCTACAATGAGCAGTTCTTC

v_call: TRBV27
clone_size: .
d_call: .
j_call: TRBJ2-1
cdr3_aa: CASSSTDSSYNEQFF
cdr3_nt: TGTGCCAGCAGTTCAACGGACAGCTCCTACAATGAGCAGTTCTTC

v_call: TRBV12-5
clone_size: .
d_call: TRBD1
j_call: TRBJ1-2
cdr3_aa: CASGLDRGIYGYTF
cdr3_nt: TGTGCTAGTGGTTTGGACAGGGGGATCTATGGCTACACCTTC

v_call: TRBV30
clone_size: .
d_call: TRBD2
j_call: TRBJ2-3
cdr3_aa: CAWSQSGGSTDTQYF
cdr3_nt: TGTGCCTGGAGCCAAAGCGGGGGAAGCACAGATACGCAGTATTTT

v_call: TRBV19
clone_size: .
d_call: TRBD2
j_call: TRBJ2-7
cdr3_aa: CASSAVSGGNNEQYF
cdr3_nt: TGTGCCAGTAGTGCCGTAAGCGGGGGGAATAACGAGCAGTACTTC